Listed here is a single TCR beta chain. This sample was taken from a study of blood T cell repertoires in COVID-19. The overall study: From T cells, B-cell-depleted T cells, or PBMCs came the material, which was cDNA or gDNA.

The assay was immunoSEQ multiplex PCR, and TCRdb's table has in-frame clones only and misses some. The table lists hundreds of thousands of clones, roughly 77% of them singletons. Germline V CDR1 and CDR2: SGHNT, YYREEE (reference sequence). CDR3 length: 14 residues. The V gene lost 2 bases and the J gene lost 0 bases, with 6 bases spanning the gap. The clonotype originates from a woman older than 75 with acute or convalescent COVID-19. V and J are TRBV5-4 and TRBJ1-5; D is unresolved. Material: peripheral blood. CDR3 DNA: TGTGCCAGCAGCTTAGCAGGTAGCAATCAGCCCCAGCATTTT. This codes for CASSLAGSNQPQHF.